The 7 T cell receptor beta chains in this list originate from one sample, sequenced in a study of human T cells and chemical hapten exposure. TCRdb redid the calling of the RACE reads with MiXCR, one entry per CDR3 protein. The sample yields 80,000 to 100,000 distinct CDR3 sequences, under 11% seen once. The time point was: patch test 2, 6 weeks after DPC sensitization. Treatment in this sample: therapeutic diphenylcyclopropenone sensitization with weekly scalp DPC. The sequencing used whole blood, collected in connection with sensitization to the hapten diphenylcyclopropenone (DPC). The source is a woman between 45 and 60 years old with alopecia areata. Some clones in this sample may be carry-over from other donors' samples.

The gene calls are TRBV29-1 and TRBJ1-3; D remains ambiguous. From germline, CDR1 is SQVTM and CDR2 ANQGSEA. This CDR3 has 11 amino acids. V was shortened by 4 bases and J by 4 bases, with 5 bases between the two germline ends. The CDR3 sequence: CSVVEGNTIYF. DNA for the CDR3: TGCAGCGTTGTCGAGGGAAACACCATATATTTT.

The rearrangement links TRBV2 to TRBJ1-4, with D perhaps matching TRBD1 (5 bases). CDR1 SNHLY and CDR2 FYNNEI come from the germline V gene. The ends were cut back, 0 bases at V and 7 bases at J, with 15 bases in the middle. The length of the CDR3 is 16 residues. CDR3 bases: TGTGCCAGCAGTGAAGCCGCAGGGAGAGGCGGTGAAAAACTGTTTTTT. Translating it yields CASSEAAGRGGEKLFF. Full variable domain (rest looked up from reference TRBV2 and TRBJ1-4): EPEVTQTPSHQVTQMGQEVILRCVPISNHLYFYWYRQILGQKVEFLVSFYNNEISEKSEIFDDQFSVERPDGSNFTLKIRSTKLEDSAMYFCASSEAAGRGGEKLFFGSGTQLSVL.

A note on this clonotype: A junction boundary mismatches the germline segment, possibly from a read error. The chain carries TRBV25-1 and TRBJ2-1, with a tentative D call TRBD1 (5 bases). Per germline, CDR1 MGHDK and CDR2 SYGVNS. The CDR3 spans 15 residues. The CDR3 is CASSDRSTGSDEQLF. DNA for the CDR3: TGTGCCAGCAGTGATAGGTCTACAGGTTCGGATGAGCAGCTCTTC.

This clonotype has more than one count but fewer than ten. This chain joins TRBV6-6 and TRBJ2-7; D is undetermined. V gave up 6 bases and J gave up 2 bases, with 14 bases separating them. Germline values: CDR1 MNHNY, CDR2 SVGAGI (reference sequence). This CDR3 contains 14 residues. This CDR3 is CASRNVGGAYEQYF. CDR3 nucleotide sequence: TGTGCCAGCAGAAACGTCGGCGGAGCCTACGAGCAGTACTTC.

Only a few counts were recorded for this clonotype. V and J are TRBV5-5 and TRBJ2-5, with 7 bases matching TRBD1. The CDR3 has 15 residues. V dropped 3 bases and J dropped 4; count of bases not matched to a gene: 9. Germline loops: CDR1 SGHKS, CDR2 YYEKEE (reference sequence). CDR3 sequence: CASSSYADRAETQYF. CDR3 nucleotides: TGTGCCAGCAGCTCTTACGCCGACAGGGCAGAGACCCAGTACTTC.

This clonotype has a handful of counts. The chain recombines TRBV6-6 with TRBJ1-5; D unclear. Germline assignment: CDR1 MNHNY and CDR2 SVGAGI (reference sequence). The V end was cut by 1 base, the J end by 7 bases, with 20 bases between. The CDR3 consists of 17 residues. The CDR3 DNA sequence: TGTGCCAGCAGTTACTATCCGGGCCCCGGGCGGTCGCAGCCCCAGCATTTT. Translating it yields CASSYYPGPGRSQPQHF.

This clonotype came up many times. The J gene is TRBJ1-2, the V gene TRBV28, with TRBD1 matching over 12 bases. The trim removed 5 bases at V and 3 bases at J, leaving 4 bases unmatched. The CDR3 is 15 amino acids. The germline gives CDR1 MDHEN, CDR2 SYDVKM. CDR3 bases: TGTGCCAGCAGTCCGGGGACAGGGGGCTACTATGGCTACACCTTC. Translated, it gives CASSPGTGGYYGYTF.